Shown below are 18 T cell receptor beta chains from a single sample sequenced in a study of shared clonotypes between healthy human individuals (dated by TCRdb to 2018 to 2020). Library preparation employed the immunoSEQ multiplex PCR assay. The table comes from immuneACCESS by way of TCRdb, which keeps in-frame sequences with V and J called. Part of the clones is missing from these tables; in studies checked, under half for an unresolved V gene and the rest for unknown reasons. Counted in this sample were 1,400,000 or so clones; 98% of them appeared once. Over 0.3% of the sample lies in the top ten. The sequenced sample consisted of naive CD4+ T cells sorted from blood. The meaning of the sample's cell subset or site label: CD45RA+ positively selected. The source is a young man in good health.

The chain couples TRBV5-5 to TRBJ1-5; D might be TRBD1 (5 bases). The V gene lost 2 bases and the J gene lost 7 bases, with 13 bases spanning the gap. The CDR3 contains 14 residues. Germline CDR1 SGHKS, CDR2 YYEKEE (reference sequence). The CDR3 DNA is TGTGCCAGCAGCTTCAGGGCAGGCGGGCAGCCCCAGCATTTT. Translation gives CASSFRAGGQPQHF.

Concerning this clone itself: Other DNA sequences in this sample translate to the same CDR3. The CDR3 reads CASSPRGGAEAFF. The CDR3 DNA reads as TGTGCCAGCTCACCCCGGGGGGGGGCTGAAGCTTTCTTT. The rearrangement links TRBV18 to TRBJ1-1; perhaps TRBD1 as D (5 bases). The CDR3 is made up of 13 amino acids. With 3 bases removed from V and 6 bases from J, the gap between germline ends came to 11 bases. Germline V gives CDR1 KGHSH, CDR2 LQKENI.

This chain connects TRBV9 to TRBJ2-7; no clear D gene. Germline V CDR1 and CDR2: SGDLS, YYNGEE. The CDR3 is 14 amino acids. V shed 1 base and J shed 3 bases, with 11 bases lying between them. The CDR3 sequence is CASSVTGGYYEQYF. The CDR3 DNA is TGTGCCAGCAGCGTAACGGGCGGTTACTACGAGCAGTACTTC.

The V gene is TRBV16, the J gene TRBJ2-2, with 7 positions matching TRBD2. The CDR3 runs 17 residues. Germline CDR1 is KGHSY and CDR2 is FQNENV. Trimming at V came to 4 bases and at J to 1 base, leaving 9 bases not matched to a gene. The CDR3 DNA follows: TGTGCCAGCAGCCGATATCAAGGGACTATGAACACCGGGGAGCTGTTTTTT. Amino acids: CASSRYQGTMNTGELFF.

The V gene is TRBV28, the J gene TRBJ2-5; either TRBD1 or TRBD2 may supply D (6 bases each). This CDR3 is 15 amino acids long. V lost 3 bases and J lost 1, with 12 bases in between. Germline assignment: CDR1 MDHEN and CDR2 SYDVKM. The CDR3 nucleotides read TGTGCCAGCAGTTTGGGGGGCCAGGGCCAAGAGACCCAGTACTTC. Translation: CASSLGGQGQETQYF. The variable domain in full, completed from reference TRBV28 and TRBJ2-5, reads DVKVTQSSRYLVKRTGEKVFLECVQDMDHENMFWYRQDPGLGLRLIYFSYDVKMKEKGDIPEGYSVSREKKERFSLILESASTNQTSMYLCASSLGGQGQETQYFGPGTRLLVL.

The J gene is TRBJ2-7, the V gene TRBV18, with TRBD2 as a possible D gene (5 bases). The germline CDR1 and CDR2 sequences are KGHSH and LQKENI. The V gene lost 3 bases and the J gene lost 5 bases, with 8 bases spanning the gap. The CDR3 is 12 residues long. DNA for the CDR3: TGTGCCAGCTCACCCAACGGGAACGAGCAGTACTTC. Protein sequence: CASSPNGNEQYF.

CDR3 sequence reads: CASSRLGYEQYF. CDR3 sequence (DNA): TGTGCCAGCAGTCGACTAGGCTACGAGCAGTACTTC. The rearrangement joins TRBV14 to TRBJ2-7, with a tentative D call TRBD2 (6 bases). V was pared by 6 bases and J by 3 bases, with 9 bases between. Germline assignment: CDR1 SGHDN and CDR2 FVKESK. The CDR3 sequence is 12 residues long.

The V and J genes are TRBV5-4 and TRBJ2-3; TRBD1 aligns across 10 bases. Germline V lookup: CDR1 SGHNT, CDR2 YYREEE (reference sequence). The CDR3 sequence is 16 residues long. Trimming cost V 4 bases and J 4 bases; bases outside gene matches: 9. The DNA of the CDR3 is TGTGCCAGCAGCAAGCCGACAGGGGGCGGCGCAGATACGCAGTATTTT. It translates to CASSKPTGGGADTQYF.

This sequence joins TRBV19 and TRBJ2-1; 7 bases are shared with TRBD1. The germline CDR1 and CDR2 sequences are LNHDA and SQIVND (reference sequence). V was clipped by 6 bases and J by 3 bases; unmatched bases: 17. CDR3 length equals 18 residues. CDR3 region: CASSRPTGESKVYNEQFF. The CDR3 nucleotides read TGTGCCAGTAGCCGCCCAACAGGGGAATCAAAGGTCTACAATGAGCAGTTCTTC.

The V gene is TRBV7-9, the J gene TRBJ1-4; a possible D gene is TRBD1 (5 bases). CDR1 and CDR2 (germline): SEHNR, FQNEAQ (reference sequence). This CDR3 is built from 14 residues. Trimming cost V 2 bases and J 8 bases, with 12 bases left between them. CDR3 nucleotides: TGTGCCAGCAGCTTATTGCAGGAGGGGGAAAAACTGTTTTTT. It translates to CASSLLQEGEKLFF.

This clone showed up just once. The rearrangement links TRBV11-1 to TRBJ2-1; 8 nucleotides align to TRBD2. The CDR3 sequence is 16 residues long. J was trimmed by 7 bases and V by 3 bases; bases with no gene match: 11. Germline loops: CDR1 SGHAT, CDR2 FQDESV (reference sequence). The CDR3 coding sequence is TGTGCCAGCAGCTTTATACCGGGACTAGTAGGTAATGAGCAGTTCTTC. Its protein is CASSFIPGLVGNEQFF.

This clone occurred once. The chain uses TRBV7-2 and TRBJ1-5; the match to TRBD1 covers 7 bases. Losses at the gene ends were 5 bases for V and 0 bases for J; bases not matched to a gene: 4. The length of the CDR3 is 15 residues. The germline V gene has CDR1 SGHTA and CDR2 FQGNSA. CDR3 nucleotides: TGTGCCAGCAGCCCAGACAGGGCTAGCAATCAGCCCCAGCATTTT. Protein: CASSPDRASNQPQHF.

The CDR3 is CASSAARSSSYNEQFF. The CDR3 nucleotides are TGTGCCAGCAGTGCGGCGCGGTCGAGCTCCTACAATGAGCAGTTCTTC. The chain is built from TRBV6-4 and TRBJ2-1, with D uncertain. The germline CDR1 and CDR2 sequences are MRHNA and SNTAGT. This CDR3 comprises 16 residues. V shed 4 bases and J shed 0 bases, with 13 bases lying between them.

This clone has just one count. V and J are TRBV10-3 and TRBJ2-3, with D perhaps TRBD2 (7 bases). CDR1 and CDR2 (germline): ENHRY, SYGVKD. The CDR3 contains 16 residues. Trimming took 10 bases from V and 2 from J, leaving 22 bases between them. The CDR3 nucleotides are TGTGCCACCTCCCAGGGGAGGGAGGGGGACACAGATACGCAGTATTTT. Translation: CATSQGREGDTDTQYF.

The gene calls are TRBV28 and TRBJ2-7; 10 nucleotides align to TRBD1. This CDR3 has 14 amino acids. Germline V CDR1 and CDR2: MDHEN, SYDVKM. J lost 5 bases, V lost 5 bases, and 6 bases had no gene match. CDR3 sequence (DNA): TGTGCCAGCAGTGAGGGACAGGGGAACCACGAGCAGTACTTC. It translates to CASSEGQGNHEQYF.

The chain uses TRBV29-1 and TRBJ2-3; a weak D match, TRBD2 (6 bases). Germline values: CDR1 SQVTM, CDR2 ANQGSEA. V gave up 8 bases and J gave up 8 bases, with 14 bases separating them. This CDR3 spans 11 amino acids. CDR3 protein: CSMRDFGTQYF. DNA for the CDR3: TGCAGCATGAGGGACTTTGGTACGCAGTATTTT.

The rearrangement joins TRBV28 to TRBJ2-7; 11 bases map to TRBD2. The V gene's germline CDR1 is MDHEN and CDR2 SYDVKM. The CDR3 totals 15 residues. With V trimmed by 5 bases and J by 2 bases, 5 bases remained unmatched. CDR3 sequence: CASSKPGLAAYEQYF. The CDR3 DNA reads as TGTGCCAGCAGTAAACCGGGACTAGCGGCCTACGAGCAGTACTTC. The entire variable domain, with the rest obtained from reference TRBV28 and TRBJ2-7, is as follows: DVKVTQSSRYLVKRTGEKVFLECVQDMDHENMFWYRQDPGLGLRLIYFSYDVKMKEKGDIPEGYSVSREKKERFSLILESASTNQTSMYLCASSKPGLAAYEQYFGPGTRLTVT.

As to this clone: Other nucleotide sequences in the sample specify the same CDR3. This chain links TRBV10-3 with TRBJ2-7, with D possibly matching TRBD2 (6 bases). The CDR3 contains 12 residues. V was trimmed by 4 bases and J by 7 bases, leaving 11 bases between them. Germline lookup yields CDR1 ENHRY and CDR2 SYGVKD. The CDR3: CAISGTGEEQYF. The CDR3 nucleotides are TGTGCCATCAGTGGCACGGGGGAAGAGCAGTACTTC.